This T cell receptor beta chain was obtained from a study of T cells in localized non-small cell lung cancer. Findings and caveats of the study: A raised T cell density in blood coincided with lengthier overall survival. Appearance in adjacent lung was seen for a median around 58 of the top 100 tumor clones. Clonality of T cells reached its maximum in uninvolved adjacent lung, surpassing tumor. Analysis by sequencing included only one tumor region, so heterogeneity remains possible.

TCRdb's table, derived via immunoSEQ multiplex PCR, lists solely in-frame clones and lacks some. The data hold some 20,000 clones, with about nine tenths observed a single time. This clone appeared once. Antigen specificity is unknown. CDR1 is SGHTA, CDR2 FQGTGA, per germline. The CDR3 runs 16 residues. Trimming cost V 7 bases and J 5 bases, with 23 bases left between them. The chain has TRBV7-3 and TRBJ1-1, with a tentative D call TRBD1 (5 bases). The source is a woman aged 40-69 years with stage I lung adenocarcinoma. The sequences come from peripheral blood, collected before any cancer treatment. The CDR3 spells CASTKDKSRGRTEAFF. CDR3 nucleotide sequence: TGTGCCAGCACCAAGGACAAATCCCGAGGAAGGACTGAAGCTTTCTTT. Looking up the rest from reference TRBV7-3 and TRBJ1-1 gives the full variable domain: GAGVSQTPSNKVTEKGKYVELRCDPISGHTALYWYRQSLGQGPEFLIYFQGTGAADDSGLPNDRFFAVRPEGSVSTLKIQRTERGDSAVYLCASTKDKSRGRTEAFFGQGTRLTVV.